This TCR beta chain was recorded in a study of response to subunit inactivated influenza vaccine. A single record per CDR3 protein comes from TCRdb applying MiXCR to the RT-PCR reads. The data show about 190,000 distinct CDR3 sequences, with around 14% seen just once and roughly 24% held by the top ten. The input for sequencing was CD8+ T cells sorted from PBMCs, taken 4 to 6 days after vaccination. The sequence derives from a man in his fifties or sixties who received an inactivated influenza vaccine.

The CDR3 nucleotides read TGTGCCAGCAGTTCAATGACTAGCGGGGGGCCTCTATACAATGAGCAGTTCTTC. It specifies CASSSMTSGGPLYNEQFF. V usage is TRBV6-5 and J usage is TRBJ2-1; 13 positions agree with TRBD2. After removal of 4 bases from V and 4 bases from J, the junction contained 10 bases not matched to a gene. This CDR3 is 18 amino acids long. Germline loops: CDR1 MNHEY, CDR2 SVGAGI.